Listed here are 31 T cell receptor beta chains from one sample, sequenced in a study of response to subunit inactivated influenza vaccine. MiXCR, applied by TCRdb to the RT-PCR reads, yields one record per CDR3 protein. The data contain about 800,000 distinct CDR3 sequences, roughly 20% of them singletons. Sequencing used PBMCs from blood, obtained roughly 5 days after vaccination. The receptors derive from a middle-aged man who received an inactivated influenza vaccine.

The chain carries TRBV20-1 and TRBJ2-6; D may be TRBD1 or TRBD2 (5 bases each). The V end lost 3 bases, the J end lost 2 bases, and 20 bases lay between the germline ends. The CDR3 has 18 amino acids. CDR1 DFQATT and CDR2 SNEGSKA come from the germline V gene (reference sequence). The CDR3 DNA reads TGCAGTGCTAGTGTTATGGCAGGGAGATCTGCTGGGGCCAACGTCCTGACTTTC. It yields the protein CSASVMAGRSAGANVLTF.

This clonotype was found many times. This sequence joins TRBV5-1 and TRBJ2-3; D remains unclear. V was clipped by 3 bases and J by 4 bases, with 6 bases between them. The CDR3 loop spans 12 amino acids. CDR1 and CDR2 (germline): SGHRS, YFSETQ. As DNA, the CDR3 is TGCGCCAGCAGCTCGGGCCCAGATACGCAGTATTTT. Amino acid sequence: CASSSGPDTQYF.

This clonotype was seen only a few times. The chain employs TRBV20-1 and TRBJ1-2; 9 nucleotides line up with TRBD1. V gave up 6 bases and J gave up 5 bases; unmatched junction bases: 7. There are 13 residues in the CDR3. CDR1 is DFQATT and CDR2 is SNEGSKA in the germline V gene (reference sequence). This chain's CDR3 is CSAPTGTGYGYTF. CDR3 sequence (DNA): TGCAGTGCCCCGACCGGGACAGGGTATGGCTACACCTTC.

The CDR3 region has the DNA TGTGCCAGCAAAGGACCGTCGAACACCGGGGAGCTGTTTTTT. This translates into CASKGPSNTGELFF. V and J are TRBV9 and TRBJ2-2; D is unresolved. Germline V CDR1 and CDR2: SGDLS, YYNGEE. The CDR3 spans 14 residues. Trimming cost V 6 bases and J 0 bases, with 9 bases left between them.

This clonotype was counted between two and nine times. This chain joins TRBV3-1 and TRBJ2-1; 12 bases map to TRBD2. Germline assignment: CDR1 LGHDT and CDR2 YNNKEL (reference sequence). V was clipped by 3 bases and J by 0 bases; unmatched bases: 9. The length of the CDR3 is 19 residues. The DNA of the CDR3 is TGTGCCAGCAGCCAGCCGGGACTAGCGGGCGGCAGCTCCTACAATGAGCAGTTCTTC. This encodes CASSQPGLAGGSSYNEQFF.

The rearrangement uses TRBV20-1 and TRBJ1-1; weak D call: TRBD1 (6 bases). V lost 1 base and J lost 1, with 19 bases in between. Germline lookup yields CDR1 DFQATT and CDR2 SNEGSKA (reference sequence). This CDR3 comprises 17 residues. The CDR3 nucleotides are TGCAGTGCTAGAGCCTTAAATGTAGACAGGACGAACACTGAAGCTTTCTTT. Its translation is CSARALNVDRTNTEAFF.

The chain has TRBV29-1 and TRBJ2-1, with D possibly being TRBD1 (6 bases). CDR1 and CDR2 (germline): SQVTM, ANQGSEA. V lost 3 bases, J lost 5 bases, and 11 bases lay in between. This CDR3 contains 13 residues. The CDR3 region is CSVEVDRNNEQFF. CDR3 nucleotides: TGCAGCGTTGAGGTCGACAGGAACAATGAGCAGTTCTTC.

The gene calls are TRBV10-2 and TRBJ1-1; D might be TRBD1 (6 bases). This CDR3 is 13 amino acids long. Germline V CDR1 and CDR2: WSHSY, SAAADI. V lost 6 bases and J 7 bases, leaving 15 bases between the germline ends. In DNA form, the CDR3 reads TGCGCCAGCAGCCTCGGGAGGGGGGGTGAAGCTTTCTTT. Amino acids: CASSLGRGGEAFF.

The gene calls are TRBV7-2 and TRBJ2-2, with D unclear. Looked up from germline, CDR1 is SGHTA and CDR2 is FQGNSA. V lost 5 bases to trimming and J lost 2 bases, with 15 bases between them. This CDR3 has 16 residues. The CDR3 coding sequence is TGTGCCAGCAGCGATCATTCAAGCCTCAACACCGGGGAGCTGTTTTTT. It translates to CASSDHSSLNTGELFF.

The chain carries TRBV5-5 and TRBJ2-7; D gene uncertain. The V and J ends lost 1 base and 4 bases respectively, with 15 bases between them. The CDR3 is 15 residues long. Germline values: CDR1 SGHKS, CDR2 YYEKEE (reference sequence). The CDR3 sequence is CASSLSGPSPYEQYF. The CDR3 DNA follows: TGTGCCAGCAGCTTGTCCGGTCCTTCCCCATACGAGCAGTACTTC.

In this sample, this clonotype turned up a few times. The rearrangement uses TRBV29-1 and TRBJ2-1; 8 bases map to TRBD1. After removal of 1 base from V and 3 bases from J, the junction contained 5 bases not matched to a gene. Looked up from germline, CDR1 is SQVTM and CDR2 is ANQGSEA. This CDR3 region has 15 residues. CDR3 region: CSVEARTGFYNEQFF. The CDR3 DNA follows: TGCAGCGTTGAAGCTCGGACAGGGTTCTACAATGAGCAGTTCTTC.

DNA of the CDR3: TGTGCCATCAGTGAGTTGGGGAGGAATGAGCAGTTCTTC. Translating gives CAISELGRNEQFF. This chain links TRBV10-3 with TRBJ2-1, with D possibly being TRBD2 (6 bases). The germline CDR1 and CDR2 sequences are ENHRY and SYGVKD. This CDR3 comprises 13 residues. V gave up 1 base and J gave up 7 bases, with 8 bases separating them.

This clonotype was recorded a few times. The chain joins TRBV4-3 to TRBJ2-7; no firm D call. Germline V CDR1 and CDR2: LGHNA, YSLEER. The CDR3 covers 15 residues. The V and J ends lost 1 base and 2 bases respectively, with 12 bases between them. The DNA for the CDR3 is TGCGCCAGCAGCCAAGGCTGGAGCAGACCCTACGAGCAGTACTTC. Residues: CASSQGWSRPYEQYF.

The sample holds many counts of this clonotype. The V and J genes are TRBV5-1 and TRBJ2-3; either TRBD1 or TRBD2 may supply D (7 bases each). The CDR3 totals 16 residues. V lost 4 bases to trimming and J lost 4 bases, with 19 bases between them. Germline V CDR1 and CDR2: SGHRS, YFSETQ. DNA of the CDR3: TGCGCCAGCAGCCGAACCCTGACAGGGAGGGCAGATACGCAGTATTTT. This codes for CASSRTLTGRADTQYF.

The sample holds a few counts of this clonotype. This chain connects TRBV18 to TRBJ2-7, with D perhaps matching TRBD2 (6 bases). Germline V gene lookup returns CDR1 KGHSH and CDR2 LQKENI. V was clipped by 8 bases and J by 5 bases, with 16 bases between them. This CDR3 is 13 amino acids long. The CDR3 is CASRIGGFNEQYF. The CDR3, as DNA: TGTGCCAGCCGAATTGGGGGGTTTAACGAGCAGTACTTC.

This clonotype has more than one count but fewer than ten. The chain recombines TRBV10-3 with TRBJ2-4; D not resolved. The CDR3 has 15 residues. V lost 10 bases and J lost 2, with 18 bases in between. The germline V gene encodes CDR1 ENHRY and CDR2 SYGVKD. Here the CDR3 reads CATLEPTISKNIQYF. In DNA form, the CDR3 reads TGTGCCACCCTTGAACCCACTATATCCAAAAACATTCAGTACTTC.

The chain combines TRBV6-2 or TRBV6-3 with TRBJ1-1, with 10 positions matching TRBD1. The CDR3 runs to 14 residues. V shed 6 bases and J 3 bases; nucleotides not matched to a gene: 4. Germline CDR1 is MNHEY and CDR2 is SVGEGT. CDR3: CASSMGQGHTEAFF. The CDR3 coding sequence is TGTGCCAGCAGCATGGGACAGGGGCACACTGAAGCTTTCTTT.

This clonotype showed up just a few times. This chain uses TRBV20-1 with TRBJ2-6, with D unclear. There are 13 residues in the CDR3. Germline V CDR1 and CDR2: DFQATT, SNEGSKA (reference sequence). V lost 1 base and J lost 4, with 5 bases in between. The CDR3 loop is CSARASGANVLTF. Here the CDR3 DNA reads TGCAGTGCTAGAGCATCAGGGGCCAACGTCCTGACTTTC.

The rearrangement links TRBV20-1 to TRBJ2-1; D might be TRBD2 (5 bases). There are 11 residues in the CDR3. CDR1 DFQATT and CDR2 SNEGSKA come from the germline V gene (reference sequence). DNA of the CDR3: TGCAGCCGGGATATCTTCAATGAGCAGTTCTTC. It codes for CSRDIFNEQFF.

This clonotype was seen more than once but under ten times. The V and J genes are TRBV4-1 and TRBJ2-1, with D maybe TRBD1 (8 bases). V lost 0 bases, J lost 2 bases, and 17 bases lay in between. The CDR3 contains 18 residues. CDR1 MGHRA and CDR2 YSYEKL come from the germline V gene. The DNA of the CDR3 is TGCGCCAGCAGCCAAGATCACAGGGGGGGAGTCGCCTACAATGAGCAGTTCTTC. Translated: CASSQDHRGGVAYNEQFF.

The chain uses TRBV5-1 and TRBJ2-1; D possibly corresponds to TRBD1 (5 bases). The germline V gene has CDR1 SGHRS and CDR2 YFSETQ. V shed 4 bases and J shed 0 bases, with 11 bases lying between them. CDR3 length: 15 amino acids. The CDR3 region is CASSARDPSYNEQFF. DNA of the CDR3: TGCGCCAGCAGCGCCAGGGATCCCTCCTACAATGAGCAGTTCTTC. The full variable domain, in which reference TRBV5-1 and TRBJ2-1 provide the parts outside the CDR3, is KAGVTQTPRYLIKTRGQQVTLSCSPISGHRSVSWYQQTPGQGLQFLFEYFSETQRNKGNFPGRFSGRQFSNSRSEMNVSTLELGDSALYLCASSARDPSYNEQFFGPGTRLTVL.

This clonotype occurred many times. The chain uses TRBV7-9 and TRBJ2-7, with TRBD1 matching 9 bases. The CDR3 is 13 residues long. The germline V gene has CDR1 SEHNR and CDR2 FQNEAQ (reference sequence). J gave up 7 bases and V 5 bases, and 6 bases lay outside the gene matches. CDR3 sequence: CASSGGDRDEQYF. CDR3 bases: TGTGCCAGCAGCGGAGGGGACAGGGATGAGCAGTACTTC.

This clonotype showed up just a few times. The CDR3 coding sequence is TGTGCCAGCAGCTTGGGGATGACAGGGGTGGTTGAGCAGTTCTTC. Protein sequence: CASSLGMTGVVEQFF. The chain links TRBV7-2 to TRBJ2-1; 8 nucleotides match TRBD1. CDR3 length: 15 residues. V lost 3 bases and J lost 9; bases outside the gene matches: 10. CDR1 SGHTA and CDR2 FQGNSA come from the germline V gene. The full variable domain, rest sourced from reference TRBV7-2 and TRBJ2-1, is GAGVSQSPSNKVTEKGKDVELRCDPISGHTALYWYRQSLGQGLEFLIYFQGNSAPDKSGLPSDRFSAERTGGSVSTLTIQRTQQEDSAVYLCASSLGMTGVVEQFFGPGTRLTVL.

This clonotype came up many times. This sequence joins TRBV27 and TRBJ1-1; TRBD1 matches 12 bases. Unmatched junction bases numbered 8, after V lost 8 bases and J lost 4 bases. Germline V gene lookup returns CDR1 MNHEY and CDR2 SMNVEV (reference sequence). This CDR3 is 15 amino acids long. DNA of the CDR3: TGTGCCAGCTGGCGGGACAGGGGGCGCATCACTGAAGCTTTCTTT. Translating it yields CASWRDRGRITEAFF.

The chain links TRBV7-9 to TRBJ1-4, with TRBD1 matching 8 bases. CDR1 and CDR2 (germline): SEHNR, FQNEAQ (reference sequence). V shed 5 bases, J shed 8 bases, and the junction held 7 bases outside the gene matches. CDR3 length: 14 residues. CDR3 in DNA: TGTGCCAGCAGCCAGGACAGGGAGCGCGAAAAACTGTTTTTT. Translation: CASSQDREREKLFF.

This chain connects TRBV28 to TRBJ2-7; D remains unclear. Trimming took 7 bases from V and 2 from J, leaving 15 bases between them. CDR3 length equals 14 residues. CDR1 and CDR2 from the germline V gene are MDHEN and SYDVKM. CDR3 DNA sequence: TGTGCCAGCACCACCTTACTGGGAACCTACGAGCAGTACTTC. Its translation: CASTTLLGTYEQYF.

This clonotype has just a few counts. V gene TRBV11-1 combines with J gene TRBJ2-3; 13 bases align to TRBD2. Germline CDR1 reads SGHAT; CDR2 reads FQDESV (reference sequence). CDR3 size: 18 residues. Trimming cost V 5 bases and J 6 bases; bases outside gene matches: 14. The CDR3 sequence is CASSLTRTSGGVRDTQYF. The CDR3 nucleotides read TGTGCCAGCAGCCTAACTCGGACTAGCGGGGGCGTGAGGGATACGCAGTATTTT.

The CDR3, as DNA: TGTGCCAGCAGCCACTACAGGGTATCGGCCGGGGAGCTGTTTTTT. This gives the protein CASSHYRVSAGELFF. The gene calls are TRBV14 and TRBJ2-2, with D perhaps matching TRBD1 (6 bases). CDR1 SGHDN and CDR2 FVKESK come from the germline V gene. The CDR3 contains 15 residues. Trimming cost V 3 bases and J 6 bases, with 14 bases left between them.

This chain links TRBV20-1 with TRBJ2-3; D call uncertain. Trimming stripped 3 bases from V and 0 bases from J, with 7 bases between. CDR1 is DFQATT, CDR2 SNEGSKA, per germline (reference sequence). The CDR3 is 13 residues long. This chain's CDR3 is CSARVTSTDTQYF. In DNA form, the CDR3 reads TGCAGTGCTAGGGTGACTAGCACAGATACGCAGTATTTT.

This chain joins TRBV12-3 or TRBV12-4 and TRBJ1-3, with no clear D. The CDR3 contains 15 residues. V shed 3 bases and J shed 2 bases, with 11 bases lying between them. CDR3 bases: TGTGCCAGCAGTTTGGACTCCTTGCCTGGAAACACCATATATTTT. Protein: CASSLDSLPGNTIYF.

The table lists this clonotype with a few counts. The chain has TRBV12-3 or TRBV12-4 and TRBJ2-1; 13 positions agree with TRBD2. V was pared by 6 bases and J by 10 bases, with 6 bases of the junction left unmatched. The CDR3 sequence is 14 residues long. CDR3 sequence reads: CASSPWGLAGEQFF. The CDR3 region has the DNA TGTGCCAGCAGCCCCTGGGGACTAGCGGGAGAGCAGTTCTTC.